Included here is one TCR beta chain sequence, with context. Its recognized antigen is unknown. Base qualities are not provided; no much larger clone lies one nucleotide away. These data are taken from a study of radiation and T cells in renal cell carcinoma (dated by TCRdb to 2019 to 2021). The study in broad terms: In total, roughly 52 samples, comprising 26 tumors and some 27 peripheral blood samples, were subjected to TCR beta sequencing. The final blood draw was performed at 4 weeks after radiation, at the same time as nephrectomy. Across all 55 or so samples, several million unique CDR3 nucleotide sequences encoding 2 million to 3 million unique CDR3 amino acid sequences were identified.

Findings and caveats that apply to the study as a whole: In blood, the top tumor clonotypes increased between baseline and 2 weeks post-radiation and then shrank by 4 weeks, which suggests that tumor-resident clones expanded only transiently. Tracking of blood repertoire dynamics stopped at four to five weeks after treatment, with no follow-up past that point. Because no pretreatment tumor biopsies were available, whether clonotypes were present in the tumor at baseline could not be determined. Because the trial had a single-armed design, the trial could not examine how radiation dose or scheduling affected the TCR repertoire.

Following the manufacturer's recommendations, the immunoSEQ kit was used to generate TCR beta libraries from genomic DNA. For library preparation, a first multiplex PCR was performed with proprietary primers, followed by a second PCR in which unique barcodes were added, and bead cleanups were performed after each round. Each sample batch included a kit-provided positive control reaction and a negative control reaction. The final libraries underwent checking on an Agilent 4200 TapeStation D1000 ScreenTape, volumetric pooling, and quantification by qPCR. Sequencing was performed on an Illumina NextSeq500 with a MidOutput 150-cycle cartridge, and 156 Read1 and 15 Index1 cycles were run with kit custom primers. The pooled library was loaded at roughly 1 pM with a 20% PhiX control spike-in. Processing in the source paper ran as follows. Vendor-processed data were analyzed in R, and a clonotype was defined as all T cells sharing the same CDR3 nucleotide sequence. In the clone abundance analyses, frequencies were normalized to the 10,000 most abundant clones in each sample. Public T cell clones, which averaged fewer than five per sample, were excluded before analysis. Tumor-enriched clonotypes and baseline blood-enriched clonotypes were defined as those with an abundance difference of at least 32-fold between compartments. A beta-binomial differential abundance model was used to identify clonotypes that expanded or contracted between blood time points. The Baroni-Urbani and Buser coefficient was used to measure tumor-blood repertoire similarity, and groups were compared with two-tailed Wilcoxon tests in R. TCRdb took this table from immuneACCESS and kept in-frame rearrangements with V and J called. Such tables lack part of the clones; where checked against another copy, unresolved V genes explain under half of the gap, and the rest is unexplained. V and J calls and clone size come straight from that table; D and trimming were deduced from the DNA. The sample table shows approximately 80,000 clones, and 80% to 90% are seen once. The biggest ten clones account for about 5.8% of the sample.

The sample's time point, from its label and the paper: blood 4 weeks post-SBRT, at nephrectomy. The sample's treatment or condition, from its label and the paper: 15 Gy SBRT to primary tumor, nephrectomy 4 weeks later. Samples came from a clinical trial, in which primary renal cell carcinomas received 15 Gy stereotactic body radiation therapy followed by nephrectomy 4 weeks later. Serial peripheral blood from radiation-treated patients was sampled at baseline, 2 weeks and 4 weeks after SBRT to track tumor-enriched clonotypes. Renal cell carcinoma with clear cell pathology was present in all patients. Genomic DNA for TCR sequencing was prepared using the QIAamp DNA Blood Mini Kit (Qiagen). The analyses included just those samples that passed every quality control check. This clonotype was sampled from a woman aged 70-85 years with renal cell carcinoma. Specimen: blood, collected from a patient whose treatment included radiotherapy and nephrectomy.

The CDR3 sequence is CASRRTGSGETQYF. The nucleotide sequence is given as TGTGCCAGCAGGAGGACAGGGAGCGGGGAGACCCAGTACTTC. Recombination linked TRBV28 to TRBJ2-5, with TRBD1 identical over 8 junction bases. For CDR1 and CDR2, the germline V gene lists MDHEN and SYDVKM. Measured from the cysteine to the phenylalanine, the CDR3 is 14 residues long. The entry retains the CDR3 DNA only, 42 bases that are in frame from base 1. V trim: 6 bases; J trim: 5 bases; unmatched bases: 8.